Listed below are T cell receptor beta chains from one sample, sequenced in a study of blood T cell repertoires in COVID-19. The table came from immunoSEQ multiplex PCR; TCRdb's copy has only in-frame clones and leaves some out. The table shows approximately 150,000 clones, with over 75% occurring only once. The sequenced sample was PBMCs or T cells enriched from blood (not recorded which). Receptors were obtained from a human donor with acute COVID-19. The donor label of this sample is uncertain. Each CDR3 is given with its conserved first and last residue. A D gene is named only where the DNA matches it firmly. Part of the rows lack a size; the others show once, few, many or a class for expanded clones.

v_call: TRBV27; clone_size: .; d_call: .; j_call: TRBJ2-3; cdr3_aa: CASSPRRSADTQYF; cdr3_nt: TGTGCCAGCAGCCCGAGGCGCAGCGCAGATACGCAGTATTTT
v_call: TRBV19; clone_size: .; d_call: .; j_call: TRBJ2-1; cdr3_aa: CASTSGQIRYNEQFF; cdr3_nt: TGTGCCAGTACCTCTGGACAGATACGGTACAATGAGCAGTTCTTC
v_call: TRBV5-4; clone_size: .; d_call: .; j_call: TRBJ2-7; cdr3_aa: CASSLADKTFYEQYF; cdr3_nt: TGTGCCAGCAGCTTAGCTGACAAGACCTTCTACGAGCAGTACTTC
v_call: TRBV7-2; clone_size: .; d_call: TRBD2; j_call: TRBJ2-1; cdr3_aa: CASSFDSGGRYNEQFF; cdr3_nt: TGTGCCAGCAGCTTCGATAGCGGGGGGCGGTACAATGAGCAGTTCTTC
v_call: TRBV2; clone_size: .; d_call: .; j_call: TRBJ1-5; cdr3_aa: CATRDISNQPQHF; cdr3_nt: TGTGCCACCCGGGACATTAGCAATCAGCCCCAGCATTTT
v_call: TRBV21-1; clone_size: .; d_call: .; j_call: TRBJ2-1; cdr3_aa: CASSKAGRSSYNEQFF; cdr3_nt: TGTGCCAGCAGCAAAGCGGGGCGAAGCTCCTACAATGAGCAGTTCTTC
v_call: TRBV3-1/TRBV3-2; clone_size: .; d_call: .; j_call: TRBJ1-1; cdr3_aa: CASSQVGDTEAFF; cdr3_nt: TGTGCCAGCAGCCAGGTGGGAGACACTGAAGCTTTCTTT
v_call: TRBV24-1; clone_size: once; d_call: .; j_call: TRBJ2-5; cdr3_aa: CATSTGYQETQYF; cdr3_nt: TGTGCCACCAGTACAGGGTACCAAGAGACCCAGTACTTC
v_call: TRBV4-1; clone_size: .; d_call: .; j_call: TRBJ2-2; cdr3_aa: CASSQEPGPTGELFF; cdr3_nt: TGCGCCAGCAGCCAAGAACCAGGGCCCACCGGGGAGCTGTTTTTT
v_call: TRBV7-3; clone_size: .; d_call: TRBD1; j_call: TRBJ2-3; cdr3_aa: CASSRTGYTDTQYF; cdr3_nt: TGTGCCAGCAGCCGGACAGGGTACACAGATACGCAGTATTTT
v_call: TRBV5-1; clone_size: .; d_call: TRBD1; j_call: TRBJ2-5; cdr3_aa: CASAKQGIGETQYF; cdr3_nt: TGCGCCAGCGCTAAACAGGGGATTGGAGAGACCCAGTACTTC
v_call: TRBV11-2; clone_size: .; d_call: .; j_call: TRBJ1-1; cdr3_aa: CASQPIRGVGTEAFF; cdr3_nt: TGTGCCAGCCAGCCCATAAGGGGCGTAGGGACTGAAGCTTTCTTT
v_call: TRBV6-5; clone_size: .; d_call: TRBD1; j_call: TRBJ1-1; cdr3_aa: CASDWDSEAFF; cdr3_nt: TGTGCCAGCGACTGGGACAGTGAAGCTTTCTTT
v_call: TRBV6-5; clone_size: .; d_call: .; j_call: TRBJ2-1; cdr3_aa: CASTPNAGNEQFF; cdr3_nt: TGTGCCAGCACTCCTAACGCGGGGAATGAGCAGTTCTTC
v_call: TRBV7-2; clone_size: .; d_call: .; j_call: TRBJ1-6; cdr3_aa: CASSLYEGGHSPLHF; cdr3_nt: TGTGCCAGCAGCTTATACGAGGGCGGGCATTCACCCCTCCACTTT
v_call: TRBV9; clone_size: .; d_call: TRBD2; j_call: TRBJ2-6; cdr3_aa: CASSPRSSQRGGPNGANVLTF; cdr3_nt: TGTGCCAGCAGCCCCCGCTCCTCCCAGCGGGGGGGCCCCAATGGGGCCAACGTCCTGACTTTC
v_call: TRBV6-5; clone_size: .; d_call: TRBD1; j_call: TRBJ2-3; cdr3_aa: CASSRDREGTDTQYF; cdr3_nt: TGTGCCAGCAGTAGGGACAGGGAGGGCACAGATACGCAGTATTTT
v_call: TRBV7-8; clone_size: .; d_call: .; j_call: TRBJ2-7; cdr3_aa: CASTGNRGGYEQYF; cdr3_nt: TGTGCCAGCACGGGGAACAGGGGAGGCTACGAGCAGTACTTC
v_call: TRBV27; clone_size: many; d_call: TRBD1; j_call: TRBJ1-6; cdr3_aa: CASSFSTGVGSPLHF; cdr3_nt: TGTGCCAGCAGTTTTTCGACAGGGGTAGGATCACCCCTCCACTTT
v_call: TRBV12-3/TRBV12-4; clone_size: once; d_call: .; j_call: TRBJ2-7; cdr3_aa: CASSPSSYEQYF; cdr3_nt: TGTGCCAGCAGTCCGAGCTCCTACGAGCAGTACTTC
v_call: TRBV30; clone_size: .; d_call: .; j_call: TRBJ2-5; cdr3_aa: CAWSVLRETQYF; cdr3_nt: TGTGCCTGGAGTGTATTGAGGGAGACCCAGTACTTC
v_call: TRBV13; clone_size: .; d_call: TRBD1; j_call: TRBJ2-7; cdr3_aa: CASSEGQQQYF; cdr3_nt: TGTGCCAGCAGCGAGGGACAGCAGCAGTACTTC
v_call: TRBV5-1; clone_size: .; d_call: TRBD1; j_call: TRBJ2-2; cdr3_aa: CASSGQTGGTGELFF; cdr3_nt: TGCGCCAGCAGCGGACAGACAGGGGGCACCGGGGAGCTGTTTTTT
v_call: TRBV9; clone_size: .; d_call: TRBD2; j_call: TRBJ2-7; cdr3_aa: CASSVAGTSGAWEQYF; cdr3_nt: TGTGCCAGCAGCGTAGCTGGGACTAGCGGGGCCTGGGAGCAGTACTTC
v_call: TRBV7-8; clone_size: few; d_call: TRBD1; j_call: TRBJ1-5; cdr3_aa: CASSPRTGLRNQPQHF; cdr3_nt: TGTGCCAGCAGCCCCCGGACAGGGCTTCGCAATCAGCCCCAGCATTTT
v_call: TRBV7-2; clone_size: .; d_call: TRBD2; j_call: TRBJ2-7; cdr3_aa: CASSSPRFPGLAAYEQYF; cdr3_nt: TGTGCCAGCAGCTCTCCACGATTTCCGGGACTAGCGGCTTACGAGCAGTACTTC
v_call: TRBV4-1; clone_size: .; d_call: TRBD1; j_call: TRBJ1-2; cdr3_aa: CASSQESRTGGVGYTF; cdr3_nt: TGCGCCAGCAGCCAAGAAAGTAGGACAGGGGGCGTCGGCTACACCTTC
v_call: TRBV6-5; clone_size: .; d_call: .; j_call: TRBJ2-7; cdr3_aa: CASSYSKLSYEQYF; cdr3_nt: TGTGCCAGCAGTTACTCGAAGCTATCCTACGAGCAGTACTTC
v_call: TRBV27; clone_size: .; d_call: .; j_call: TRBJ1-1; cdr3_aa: CASSLWGDGTEAFF; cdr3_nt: TGTGCCAGCAGTTTATGGGGAGACGGAACTGAAGCTTTCTTT
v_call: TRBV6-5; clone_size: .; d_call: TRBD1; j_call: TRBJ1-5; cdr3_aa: CASSPLRQGGQPQHF; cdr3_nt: TGTGCCAGCAGCCCCTTAAGACAGGGTGGGCAGCCCCAGCATTTT
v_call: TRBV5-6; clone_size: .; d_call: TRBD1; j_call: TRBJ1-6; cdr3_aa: CASSFQGGSPLHF; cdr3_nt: TGTGCCAGCAGCTTCCAAGGGGGCTCACCCCTCCACTTT
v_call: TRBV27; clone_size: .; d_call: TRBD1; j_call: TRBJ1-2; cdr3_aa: CASSLTPSDRANYGYTF; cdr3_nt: TGTGCCAGCAGTCTTACCCCGTCAGACAGGGCCAACTATGGCTACACCTTC
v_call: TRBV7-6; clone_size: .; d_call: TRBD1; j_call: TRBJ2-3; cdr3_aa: CASSSGTGVTDTQYF; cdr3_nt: TGTGCCAGCAGCTCCGGGACAGGGGTCACAGATACGCAGTATTTT
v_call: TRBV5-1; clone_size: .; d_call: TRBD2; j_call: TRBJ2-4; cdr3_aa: CASSSITVSGGLAKNIQYF; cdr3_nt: TGCGCCAGCAGTTCAATCACGGTTTCGGGAGGGTTAGCCAAAAACATTCAGTACTTC
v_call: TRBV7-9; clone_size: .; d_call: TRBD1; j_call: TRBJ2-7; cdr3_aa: CASSLATGQVHEQYF; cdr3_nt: TGTGCCAGCAGCTTAGCCACGGGACAGGTGCACGAGCAGTACTTC
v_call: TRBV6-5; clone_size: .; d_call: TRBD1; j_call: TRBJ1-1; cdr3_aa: CASTGSTGKNTEAFF; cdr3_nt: TGTGCCAGCACCGGATCGACAGGGAAGAACACTGAAGCTTTCTTT
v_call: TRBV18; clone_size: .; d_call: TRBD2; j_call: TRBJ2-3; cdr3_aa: CASSRAGGHKTDTQYF; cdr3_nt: TGTGCCAGCTCCCGAGCGGGGGGCCATAAAACAGATACGCAGTATTTT
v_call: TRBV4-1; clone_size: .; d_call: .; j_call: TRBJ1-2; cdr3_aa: CASSLHRVGYGYTF; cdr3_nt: TGCGCCAGCAGCCTTCACAGGGTGGGATATGGCTACACCTTC
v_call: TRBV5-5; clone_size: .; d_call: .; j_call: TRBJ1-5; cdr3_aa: CASSLVGNQPQHF; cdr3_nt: TGTGCCAGCAGCTTGGTCGGGAATCAGCCCCAGCATTTT
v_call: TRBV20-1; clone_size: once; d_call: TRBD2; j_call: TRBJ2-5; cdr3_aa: CSASTSGGSMQTQYF; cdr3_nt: TGCAGTGCTAGTACTAGCGGGGGGTCTATGCAGACCCAGTACTTC
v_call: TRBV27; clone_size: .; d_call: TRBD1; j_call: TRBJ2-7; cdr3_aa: CASSWTGGSYEQYF; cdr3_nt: TGTGCCAGCAGTTGGACAGGGGGAAGCTACGAGCAGTACTTC
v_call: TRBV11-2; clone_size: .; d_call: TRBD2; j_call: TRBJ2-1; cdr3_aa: CASSPGTSGGASNEQFF; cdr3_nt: TGTGCCAGCAGCCCTGGGACTAGCGGGGGGGCCTCAAATGAGCAGTTCTTC